This T cell receptor beta chain was identified during a study of cytomegalovirus exposure and HLA in healthy donors. General study results and limits: Later, TCR association rates were found to vary by HLA locus, highest for DRB1 and lowest for HLA-C. Later analysis identified several of the most significant clusters that appeared linked to common viral pathogens. Most TCR sequences were seen very rarely across donors, but some public TCRs occurred in many. Fewer than 200 TCR beta chains were listed as cytomegalovirus-associated.

A word on this clone: The antigen is unknown.

CDR3 length: 16 amino acids. V lost 3 bases and J lost 1; bases outside the gene matches: 4. The germline V gene has CDR1 MRHNA and CDR2 SNTAGT. Vbeta (60) and Jbeta (13) primers were used in the PCR. Measured with immunoSEQ multiplex PCR; TCRdb has only the in-frame clones, and not every one. Seen here are about 76,000 clones, about four fifths observed once, and the top ten hold roughly 8.9%. The V call is TRBV6-4, the J call TRBJ2-3; TRBD1 matches at 10 bases. This sequence was found in a woman in her thirties or forties in good health and CMV-seropositive. Sequencing was carried out using PBMCs. CDR3 sequence: CASSEGGTGGTDTQYF. Here the CDR3 DNA reads TGTGCCAGCAGTGAAGGGGGGACAGGGGGCACAGATACGCAGTATTTT.